The next 18 T cell receptor beta chains were all read from a single sample in a study of shared clonotypes between healthy human individuals. Libraries were prepared by immunoSEQ multiplex PCR; TCRdb keeps only in-frame clonotypes and omits some of them. The top ten clones hold about 0.39% of a sample with roughly 2,500,000 clones, under 95% of them seen once. Sequenced material: naive CD4+ T cells from PBMCs. Regarding subset: CD45RA+ positively selected. The receptors were gathered from a man between 18 and 29 years old in good health. Some clones in this sample may be carry-over from other donors' samples.

The chain uses TRBV7-9 and TRBJ2-3; TRBD2 matches 7 bases. J was trimmed by 8 bases and V by 1 base; bases with no gene match: 12. The CDR3 contains 16 residues. The germline CDR1 and CDR2 sequences are SEHNR and FQNEAQ (reference sequence). The CDR3 protein is CASSLGAGVEAGTQYF. DNA for the CDR3: TGTGCCAGCAGCTTAGGTGCGGGAGTGGAGGCAGGTACGCAGTATTTT.

The chain has TRBV7-9 and TRBJ2-5; no clear D. With the DNA end fitting TRBJ2-7 better, the J assignment may be wrong. CDR3 size: 13 residues. The germline V gene has CDR1 SEHNR and CDR2 FQNEAQ (reference sequence). CDR3 loop: CASSSLPPYEQYF. The DNA of the CDR3 is TGTGCCAGCAGCTCCCTTCCTCCCTACGAGCAGTACTTC.

CDR3 bases: TGTGCCAGCAGCAGGACTGGGACAGCTTCTAATGAAAAACTGTTTTTT. Translation: CASSRTGTASNEKLFF. The rearrangement uses TRBV11-2 and TRBJ1-4; TRBD1 matches at 7 bases. Looked up from germline, CDR1 is SGHAT and CDR2 is FQNNGV. V dropped 5 bases and J dropped 3; count of bases not matched to a gene: 9. The CDR3 is 16 residues long.

The CDR3 nucleotides are TGTGCCAGCAGCTCCCAGGGGGCGGTCAATGAGCAGTTCTTC. Encoded protein: CASSSQGAVNEQFF. The chain carries TRBV11-2 and TRBJ2-1; 8 bases agree with TRBD1. This CDR3 is 14 amino acids long. V was pared by 4 bases and J by 6 bases, with 5 bases of the junction left unmatched. Germline CDR1 is SGHAT and CDR2 is FQNNGV. The entire variable domain, with the rest obtained from reference TRBV11-2 and TRBJ2-1, is as follows: EAGVAQSPRYKIIEKRQSVAFWCNPISGHATLYWYQQILGQGPKLLIQFQNNGVVDDSQLPKDRFSAERLKGVDSTLKIQPAKLEDSAVYLCASSSQGAVNEQFFGPGTRLTVL.

V gene TRBV2 combines with J gene TRBJ2-5; 9 bases map to TRBD1. CDR1 is SNHLY, CDR2 FYNNEI, per germline. V trimming: 7 bases; J trimming: 3 bases; junction bases outside the gene matches: 12. The CDR3 is made up of 16 amino acids. The CDR3 here is CASNGGTGLAEETQYF. CDR3 nucleotides: TGTGCCAGCAACGGGGGGACAGGGCTCGCGGAAGAGACCCAGTACTTC.

This chain joins TRBV6-5 and TRBJ2-5; TRBD1 might be the D (6 bases). This CDR3 is built from 14 residues. V gave up 7 bases and J gave up 5 bases, with 17 bases separating them. Germline V gene data show CDR1 as MNHEY and CDR2 as SVGAGI. CDR3 in amino acids: CASTPRRGWETQYF. In nucleotides, the CDR3 is TGTGCCAGCACCCCTCGCAGGGGTTGGGAGACCCAGTACTTC.

The genes are TRBV6-5 and TRBJ1-1; D is undetermined. Germline CDR1 MNHEY, CDR2 SVGAGI. The CDR3 extends over 15 amino acids. Between the trimmed V and J ends, which lost 2 bases and 2 bases, there was a span of 12 bases. The CDR3 loop reads CASSYPSRANTEAFF. The DNA for the CDR3 is TGTGCCAGCAGTTACCCCTCCCGGGCAAACACTGAAGCTTTCTTT.

The chain employs TRBV28 and TRBJ2-1; the match to TRBD2 covers 9 bases. V lost 5 bases to trimming and J lost 3 bases; unmatched junction nucleotides: 14. Germline CDR1 reads MDHEN; CDR2 reads SYDVKM. The CDR3 runs 18 residues. CDR3 amino acids: CASSITAGGPLSYNEQFF. The CDR3 bases are TGTGCCAGCAGTATAACTGCGGGAGGGCCTCTGAGCTACAATGAGCAGTTCTTC.

V gene TRBV6-5 combines with J gene TRBJ2-7, with D possibly TRBD2 on 6 matching bases. This CDR3 has 13 amino acids. V was shortened by 4 bases and J by 7 bases, with 14 bases between the two germline ends. Germline loops: CDR1 MNHEY, CDR2 SVGAGI. The CDR3, as DNA: TGTGCCAGCAGTTCGGAGGGCGGCTGGGAGCAGTACTTC. This encodes CASSSEGGWEQYF.

The rearrangement uses TRBV27 and TRBJ2-3, with TRBD2 as a possible D gene (5 bases). Germline values: CDR1 MNHEY, CDR2 SMNVEV (reference sequence). The CDR3 is 13 residues long. Deletions cut 3 bases from V and 5 bases from J, with 9 bases between. This CDR3 is CASSFRRLDTQYF. The CDR3 DNA reads as TGTGCCAGCAGTTTTAGGAGGCTAGATACGCAGTATTTT.

This clone appeared once. The V gene is TRBV29-1, the J gene TRBJ2-3; D might be TRBD2 (6 bases). V dropped 4 bases and J dropped 0 bases, with 14 bases sitting between them. CDR1 is SQVTM and CDR2 is ANQGSEA in the germline V gene. This CDR3 has 15 amino acids. For the CDR3, the DNA is TGCAGCGTTGGTCCTGGGGGACTCAGCACAGATACGCAGTATTTT. It yields the protein CSVGPGGLSTDTQYF.

The chain carries TRBV7-9 and TRBJ1-4, with no clear D. This CDR3 spans 15 amino acids. In germline, CDR1 is SEHNR, CDR2 FQNEAQ (reference sequence). V was clipped by 5 bases and J by 4 bases, with 14 bases between them. The CDR3 is CASSLTDRGNEKLFF. As DNA, the CDR3 is TGTGCCAGCAGCCTAACCGACCGGGGTAATGAAAAACTGTTTTTT.

The gene calls are TRBV10-3 and TRBJ1-1; TRBD1 is a possible D gene (6 bases). From germline, CDR1 is ENHRY and CDR2 SYGVKD. The CDR3 runs to 13 residues. V dropped 8 bases and J dropped 1 base, with 11 bases sitting between them. The DNA for the CDR3 is TGTGCCATCGGGAGGACAGAGAACACTGAAGCTTTCTTT. This sequence encodes CAIGRTENTEAFF.

The rearrangement uses TRBV2 and TRBJ2-7; D uncertain. This CDR3 has 13 residues. Trimming stripped 4 bases from V and 3 bases from J, with 10 bases between. Germline values: CDR1 SNHLY, CDR2 FYNNEI. CDR3 sequence: CASSVGQRYEQYF. Here the CDR3 DNA reads TGTGCCAGCAGTGTCGGGCAGCGCTACGAGCAGTACTTC.

The rearrangement links TRBV19 to TRBJ2-5, with a weak D call TRBD1 (5 bases). Germline CDR1 and CDR2: LNHDA and SQIVND (reference sequence). CDR3 size: 13 residues. Deletions cut 11 bases from V and 0 bases from J, with 13 bases between. The DNA of the CDR3 is TGTGCCGAACGGCAGGGATACCAAGAGACCCAGTACTTC. Residues: CAERQGYQETQYF.

The chain combines TRBV9 with TRBJ2-7; tentative D call: TRBD1 (5 bases). The CDR3 totals 15 residues. V was shortened by 4 bases and J by 0 bases, with 14 bases between the two germline ends. Looked up from germline, CDR1 is SGDLS and CDR2 is YYNGEE. The CDR3 is CASSPRTLSSYEQYF. The CDR3 bases are TGTGCCAGCAGCCCCCGGACACTGAGCTCCTACGAGCAGTACTTC.

This rearrangement joins TRBV4-1 to TRBJ2-5, with D perhaps matching TRBD2 (5 bases). Germline V lookup: CDR1 MGHRA, CDR2 YSYEKL. CDR3 length: 15 amino acids. V lost 5 bases, J lost 0 bases, and 13 bases lay in between. The CDR3 reads CASSSRADYQETQYF. CDR3 in DNA: TGCGCCAGCAGCAGCCGAGCGGACTACCAAGAGACCCAGTACTTC.

V usage is TRBV7-9 and J usage is TRBJ2-5; D is possibly TRBD1 (5 bases). The CDR3 consists of 16 residues. V was clipped by 0 bases and J by 0 bases, with 11 bases between them. Germline loops: CDR1 SEHNR, CDR2 FQNEAQ (reference sequence). DNA of the CDR3: TGTGCCAGCAGCTTAGCGCAGGGCTGGGACCAAGAGACCCAGTACTTC. It yields the protein CASSLAQGWDQETQYF.